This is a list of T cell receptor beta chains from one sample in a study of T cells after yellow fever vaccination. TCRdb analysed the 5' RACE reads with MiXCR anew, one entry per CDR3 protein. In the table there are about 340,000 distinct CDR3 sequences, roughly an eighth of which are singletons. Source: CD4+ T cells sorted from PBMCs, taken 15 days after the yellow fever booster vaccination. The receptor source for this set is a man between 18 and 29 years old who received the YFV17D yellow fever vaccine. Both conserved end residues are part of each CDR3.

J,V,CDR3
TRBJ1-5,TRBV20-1,CCASNRGAGTQPQHF
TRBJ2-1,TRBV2,CASSRTAPRENEQFF
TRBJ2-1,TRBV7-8,CASSFRQGAYEQFF
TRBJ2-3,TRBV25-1,CASSVPGSDTQYF
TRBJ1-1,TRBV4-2,CASSQDLLGRTEAFF
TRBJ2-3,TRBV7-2,CASSPTPTSGGTDTQYF
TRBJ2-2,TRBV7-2,CASSESWGLRLNTGELFF
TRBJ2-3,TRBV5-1,CASSLDSGLYTDTQYF
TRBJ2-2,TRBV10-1,CASSESGPLAGELFF
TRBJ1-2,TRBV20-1,CSGHHLPGQGAEPHGYTF
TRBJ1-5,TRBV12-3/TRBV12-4,CASSPTGGSQPQHF
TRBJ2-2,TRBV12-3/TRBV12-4,CASSFDSGELFF
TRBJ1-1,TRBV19,CASSMKVNTEAFF
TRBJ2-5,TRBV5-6,CASSLLGGVDETQYF
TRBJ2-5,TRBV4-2,CASSQETSGFAETQYF
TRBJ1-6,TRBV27,CASSPLDSPLHF
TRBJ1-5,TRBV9,CASSVSGVNQPQHF
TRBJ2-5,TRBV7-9,CASSFAYQETQYF
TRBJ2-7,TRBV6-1,CASSDRGQGPYEQYF
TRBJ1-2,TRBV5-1,CASSDDSGTAYGYTF
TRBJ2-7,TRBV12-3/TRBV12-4,CASSFGGYEQYF
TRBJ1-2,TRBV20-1,CSAATEFGYGYTF
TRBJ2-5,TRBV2,CASSAGLAGETQYF